This T cell receptor beta chain stems from a study of T cell changes during pregnancy in multiple sclerosis. Libraries were prepared by immunoSEQ multiplex PCR; TCRdb keeps only in-frame clonotypes and omits some of them. The sample has about 71,000 clones; roughly nine tenths are singletons. The CDR3 contains 15 residues. Germline CDR1 and CDR2: LNHDA and SQIVND (reference sequence). V lost 2 bases and J lost 4; bases outside the gene matches: 3. This clonotype was obtained from a female donor with multiple sclerosis, enrolled in a pregnancy study. The input for sequencing was CD8+ T cells from peripheral blood mononuclear cells, taken before pregnancy. The chain joins TRBV19 to TRBJ2-5, with 11 bases lining up with TRBD1. CDR3 sequence reads: CASSITGTGGETQYF. CDR3 nucleotides: TGTGCCAGTAGTATAACCGGGACAGGGGGAGAGACCCAGTACTTC.